This T cell receptor beta chain emerged from a study of cytomegalovirus exposure and HLA in healthy donors. Overall study context: The Caucasian-associated ancestry cluster contained 75% to 85% of the approximately 400 genotyped donors. Study findings and constraints: Investigators reported 150 to 200 TCR beta chains as tied to cytomegalovirus. Later analysis identified several of the most significant clusters that appeared linked to common viral pathogens. Rarity held for most TCR sequences, but there were some public TCRs that occurred in many donors.

PCR used 60 Vbeta primers and 13 Jbeta primers. The method was immunoSEQ multiplex PCR; TCRdb's version includes in-frame clones alone and lacks a portion of them. The sample carries about 110,000 clones, roughly 82% recorded once. Details on this clone: Its antigen is undetermined.

This clonotype was obtained from a man aged 50-59 years in good health and CMV-seronegative. The sample consisted of PBMCs.

CDR3 loop: CASSPFLNSGARTDTQYF. CDR3 DNA: TGTGCCAGCAGTCCCTTCCTTAATTCAGGGGCAAGGACAGATACGCAGTATTTT. The chain has TRBV28 and TRBJ2-3; TRBD1 might be the D (6 bases). Trimming removed 5 bases at V and 3 bases at J, with 24 bases between. The CDR3 length is 18 residues. Germline values: CDR1 MDHEN, CDR2 SYDVKM.